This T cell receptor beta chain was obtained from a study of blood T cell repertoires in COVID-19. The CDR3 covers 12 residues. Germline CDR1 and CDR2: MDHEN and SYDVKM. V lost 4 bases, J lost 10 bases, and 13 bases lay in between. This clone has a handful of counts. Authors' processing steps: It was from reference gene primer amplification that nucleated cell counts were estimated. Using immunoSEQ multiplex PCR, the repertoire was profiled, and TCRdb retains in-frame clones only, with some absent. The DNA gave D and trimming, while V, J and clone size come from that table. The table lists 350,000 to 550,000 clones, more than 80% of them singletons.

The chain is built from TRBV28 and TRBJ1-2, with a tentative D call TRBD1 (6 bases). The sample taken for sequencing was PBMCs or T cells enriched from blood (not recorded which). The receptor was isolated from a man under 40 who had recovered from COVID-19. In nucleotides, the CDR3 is TGTGCCAGCAGTTCTACAGGGACCCACTACACCTTC. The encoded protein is CASSSTGTHYTF.